This T cell receptor beta chain was observed in a study of monozygotic twins with inflammatory bowel disease. Study observations and caveats: IBD patients had lower TCRbeta diversity (inverse Simpson) than healthy co-twins. There was no way to distinguish the different T cell subtypes.

CDR3 length equals 17 residues. Germline loops: CDR1 MDHEN, CDR2 SYDVKM. Across eight separate reactions for each sample, cDNA was made. UMIs containing a 6-nucleotide sample barcode were added via template switching. From the 5' RACE reads, TCRdb lists one entry per CDR3 protein and no DNA. Its clone listing holds 330,000 or so distinct CDR3 sequences. Details on this clonotype: What it binds is not known.

The chain is built from TRBV28 and TRBJ2-1; TCRdb calls TRBD2, which cannot be checked without DNA. The sample comprised blood. The TCR originated in a human donor with ulcerative colitis or Crohn's disease, or a healthy co-twin of an affected twin (not recorded which). CDR3 in amino acids: CASRPVPLAGGHNEQFF.